This T cell receptor (beta chain) was profiled in a study of T cells in Graves' hyperthyroidism and ophthalmopathy. Template material for amplifying TCR beta CDR3 regions consisted of RNA transcripts. The TCR CDR3 first-round RT-PCR relied on the HTBI primer set. From the multiplex PCR reads, TCRdb called clonotypes with MiXCR, one entry per CDR3 protein. This table has around 300,000 distinct CDR3 sequences, roughly 22% appearing once. Trimming at V came to 3 bases and at J to 7 bases, leaving 7 bases not matched to a gene. Per germline, CDR1 MNHNS and CDR2 SASEGT. The CDR3 covers 15 residues. This clonotype was sampled from a man aged 25 to 40 with Graves' ophthalmopathy. The specimen was blood. The chain carries TRBV6-1 and TRBJ2-1, with 9 bases aligning to TRBD2. CDR3 DNA sequence: TGTGCCAGCAGTGACCTCGCGGGAGGGTTGAATGAGCAGTTCTTC. Its translation is CASSDLAGGLNEQFF.